The TCR beta chain under discussion was sequenced for a study of blood T cell repertoires in COVID-19. Study background: COVID-19 samples from acute and convalescent phases originated in the United States, Italy and Spain.

Profiling relied on immunoSEQ multiplex PCR, and the TCRdb table lists in-frame clones only, not all of them. This table holds some 70,000 clones, around 93% found once. In this sample, this clone turned up once. This CDR3 region has 13 residues. Germline CDR1 and CDR2: SGHRS and YFSETQ. Losses at the gene ends were 4 bases for V and 2 bases for J; bases not matched to a gene: 2. Sequenced input: peripheral blood. The chain combines TRBV5-1 with TRBJ1-2, with TRBD1 identical over 7 bases. This sequence was found in a human donor in a cohort sampled during active COVID-19. The CDR3 sequence is CASSQGQNYGYTF. The CDR3 nucleotides are TGCGCCAGCAGCCAGGGACAGAACTATGGCTACACCTTC.